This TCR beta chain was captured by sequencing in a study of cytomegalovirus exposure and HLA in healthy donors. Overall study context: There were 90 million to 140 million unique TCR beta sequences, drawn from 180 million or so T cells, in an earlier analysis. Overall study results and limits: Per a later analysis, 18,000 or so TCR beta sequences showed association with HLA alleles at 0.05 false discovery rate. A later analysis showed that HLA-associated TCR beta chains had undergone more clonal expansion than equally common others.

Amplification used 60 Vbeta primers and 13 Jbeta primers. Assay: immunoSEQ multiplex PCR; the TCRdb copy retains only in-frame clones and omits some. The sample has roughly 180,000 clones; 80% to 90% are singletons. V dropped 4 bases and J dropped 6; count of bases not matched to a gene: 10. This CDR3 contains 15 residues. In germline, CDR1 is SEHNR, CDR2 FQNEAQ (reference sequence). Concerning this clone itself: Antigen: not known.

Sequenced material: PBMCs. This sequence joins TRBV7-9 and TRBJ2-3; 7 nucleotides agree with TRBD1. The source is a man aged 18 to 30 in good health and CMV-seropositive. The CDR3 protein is CASSYPSSRGDTQYF. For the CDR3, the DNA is TGTGCCAGCAGCTACCCCTCCTCCAGGGGGGATACGCAGTATTTT.